A single sample is the source of the 32 T cell receptor beta chains below, sequenced in a study of Graves' ophthalmopathy and Graves' hyperthyroidism. CDR3 regions of TCR beta were amplified from RNA transcripts. First-round RT-PCR relied on HTBI primers, and a second-round multiplex PCR came next. TCRdb re-called the multiplex PCR reads through MiXCR, storing one row per CDR3 protein. The profile covers roughly 170,000 distinct CDR3 sequences, with just under 40% appearing a single time and roughly 9% taken by the ten largest. Material: peripheral blood. Receptors originate from a man aged 25-40 years with Graves' ophthalmopathy.

The V call is TRBV5-6, the J call TRBJ2-7; possible D gene TRBD2, 6 bases. From germline, CDR1 is SGHDT and CDR2 YYEEEE. V was shortened by 0 bases and J by 3 bases, with 10 bases between the two germline ends. The CDR3 is 14 residues long. The CDR3 nucleotides are TGTGCCAGCAGCTTGGGAGGGGACTTCTACGAGCAGTACTTC. Translated: CASSLGGDFYEQYF. The whole variable domain, filled in from reference TRBV5-6 and TRBJ2-7, reads DAGVTQSPTHLIKTRGQQVTLRCSPKSGHDTVSWYQQALGQGPQFIFQYYEEEERQRGNFPDRFSGHQFPNYSSELNVNALLLGDSALYLCASSLGGDFYEQYFGPGTRLTVT.

This clonotype showed up many times. This chain uses TRBV29-1 with TRBJ2-5; perhaps TRBD2 as D (5 bases). The V gene lost 6 bases and the J gene lost 2 bases, with 19 bases spanning the gap. The CDR3 is 15 amino acids. Germline V CDR1 and CDR2: SQVTM, ANQGSEA. CDR3 sequence: CSVNHPGSGQETQYF. The CDR3 DNA follows: TGCAGCGTAAACCACCCTGGGAGCGGACAAGAGACCCAGTACTTC.

The chain has TRBV28 and TRBJ1-2; D may be TRBD1 (5 bases). The CDR3 contains 15 residues. V lost 3 bases and J 4 bases, leaving 15 bases between the germline ends. Germline V gene sequence: CDR1 MDHEN, CDR2 SYDVKM. CDR3 bases: TGTGCCAGCAGTTTGGATAAGGGACTGATCTATGGCTACACCTTC. Its translation is CASSLDKGLIYGYTF.

This clonotype was detected ten times or more. The V and J genes are TRBV27 and TRBJ2-2; D unresolved. Germline-derived CDR1 and CDR2 are MNHEY and SMNVEV (reference sequence). This CDR3 has 16 residues. The V end lost 3 bases, the J end lost 0 bases, and 11 bases lay between the germline ends. The CDR3 coding sequence is TGTGCCAGCAGTTTGCTGTTCCCCTCGAACACCGGGGAGCTGTTTTTT. It codes for CASSLLFPSNTGELFF.

This clonotype was observed at least ten times. The rearrangement links TRBV12-3 or TRBV12-4 to TRBJ2-2; D unresolved. V was cut by 6 bases and J by 1 base, with 9 bases left in between. This CDR3 spans 14 amino acids. The CDR3 region is CASRASMNTGELFF. In DNA, the CDR3 is TGTGCCAGCAGGGCTTCGATGAACACCGGGGAGCTGTTTTTT.

This clonotype was counted many times. The chain links TRBV20-1 to TRBJ2-5, with a tentative D call TRBD2 (6 bases). CDR3 length equals 14 residues. With 5 bases removed from V and 4 bases from J, the gap between germline ends came to 17 bases. The germline CDR1 and CDR2 sequences are DFQATT and SNEGSKA (reference sequence). Here the CDR3 reads CSALGLWGRETQYF. In DNA form, the CDR3 reads TGCAGTGCTCTCGGACTATGGGGTAGAGAGACCCAGTACTTC.

In this sample, this clonotype turned up many times. J is TRBJ1-1 and V is TRBV5-1; tentatively, D is TRBD1 (5 bases). CDR3 length equals 14 residues. CDR1 is SGHRS, CDR2 YFSETQ, per germline. The V end lost 2 bases, the J end lost 4 bases, and 12 bases lay between the germline ends. The CDR3 bases are TGCGCCAGCAGCTTTGGGGCAGTGGCCACTGAAGCTTTCTTT. Protein product: CASSFGAVATEAFF.

This clonotype was observed at least ten times. V and J are TRBV24-1 and TRBJ2-7, with D perhaps TRBD1 (6 bases). The CDR3 contains 15 residues. Germline V gives CDR1 KGHDR, CDR2 SFDVKD. Deletions cut 5 bases from V and 1 base from J, with 14 bases between. Written as DNA, the CDR3 is TGTGCCACCAGTGCGGCAGGGGCGGAGTCCTACGAGCAGTACTTC. Protein sequence: CATSAAGAESYEQYF.

This clonotype was picked up many times. The chain couples TRBV6-2 or TRBV6-3 to TRBJ2-2; 11 nucleotides match TRBD2. There are 18 residues in the CDR3. J gave up 6 bases and V 4 bases, and 13 bases lay outside the gene matches. Germline V gene lookup returns CDR1 MNHEY and CDR2 SVGEGT. The CDR3 nucleotides read TGTGCCAGCAGTTCCGCTTTAACTAGCGGGAGAGGGTCCGGGGAGCTGTTTTTT. It codes for CASSSALTSGRGSGELFF.

The V call is TRBV6-1, the J call TRBJ1-2; TRBD1 might be the D (6 bases). V was shortened by 5 bases and J by 6 bases, with 13 bases between the two germline ends. The V gene's germline CDR1 is MNHNS and CDR2 SASEGT. The CDR3 length is 13 residues. The CDR3 reads CASSKNRDHGYTF. CDR3 bases: TGTGCCAGCAGTAAGAACAGGGATCATGGCTACACCTTC.

This clonotype was seen at least ten times. The genes are TRBV28 and TRBJ2-5; D not certain. Germline CDR1 MDHEN, CDR2 SYDVKM. Trimming shortened V by 8 bases and J by 4 bases, and 20 bases separated the two germline ends. This CDR3 region has 15 residues. The CDR3 DNA reads TGTGCCAGCGCCCCCCTCGGAACCCTTTTAGAGACCCAGTACTTC. Its translation: CASAPLGTLLETQYF.

The chain is built from TRBV30 and TRBJ2-5, with D perhaps being TRBD1 or TRBD2 (6 bases each). CDR3 length: 13 residues. CDR1 GTSNPN and CDR2 SVGIG come from the germline V gene (reference sequence). The V and J ends lost 0 bases and 7 bases respectively, with 12 bases between them. Here the CDR3 reads CAWSVGGAGTQYF. The CDR3, as DNA: TGTGCCTGGAGTGTGGGGGGCGCGGGGACCCAGTACTTC.

The rearrangement links TRBV11-2 to TRBJ1-1; 7 nucleotides line up with TRBD1. The CDR3 has 17 residues. The V gene end was trimmed by 4 bases and the J gene end by 1 base; junction bases not matched to a gene: 12. Looked up from germline, CDR1 is SGHAT and CDR2 is FQNNGV. CDR3 bases: TGTGCCAGCAGCTCCCACCGGGACAGCCCTCCGAACACTGAAGCTTTCTTT. It translates to CASSSHRDSPPNTEAFF.

The rearrangement joins TRBV6-1 to TRBJ2-7, with TRBD1 matching 9 bases. With V trimmed by 5 bases and J by 3 bases, 5 bases remained unmatched. Germline V lookup: CDR1 MNHNS, CDR2 SASEGT. CDR3 length: 14 residues. The DNA for the CDR3 is TGTGCCAGCAGTATGGGACAGGGTGACTACGAGCAGTACTTC. This codes for CASSMGQGDYEQYF.

This clonotype was detected a few times. The chain links TRBV12-3 or TRBV12-4 to TRBJ2-5, with 8 nucleotides matching TRBD2. The CDR3 sequence is 14 residues long. Trimming cost V 2 bases and J 3 bases; bases outside gene matches: 2. The CDR3 DNA is TGTGCCAGCAGTTTACCGGGACTAGAAGAGACCCAGTACTTC. This encodes CASSLPGLEETQYF.

This clonotype was found many times. The chain is built from TRBV20-1 and TRBJ1-2; no firm D call. Germline CDR1 DFQATT, CDR2 SNEGSKA (reference sequence). V was cut by 1 base and J by 3 bases, with 9 bases left in between. The CDR3 runs 13 residues. CDR3 DNA sequence: TGCAGTGCTAGAGTGGTTTGGCACTATGGCTACACCTTC. Translated: CSARVVWHYGYTF.

The chain is built from TRBV28 and TRBJ2-7, with 7 bases lining up with TRBD1. V dropped 4 bases and J dropped 6; count of bases not matched to a gene: 12. The CDR3 sequence is 15 residues long. CDR1 and CDR2 from the germline V gene are MDHEN and SYDVKM. The CDR3 loop reads CASSSYPTGLGEQYF. CDR3 nucleotide sequence: TGTGCCAGCAGTTCCTATCCGACAGGGTTGGGCGAGCAGTACTTC.

Many counts were recorded for this clonotype. The genes are TRBV30 and TRBJ2-7, with D unclear. The CDR3 contains 14 residues. Germline CDR1 GTSNPN, CDR2 SVGIG (reference sequence). Trimming removed 4 bases at V and 0 bases at J, with 13 bases between. CDR3 residues: CAWTRAKSSYEQYF. CDR3 coding DNA: TGTGCCTGGACCAGAGCAAAGAGCTCCTACGAGCAGTACTTC.

This clonotype has ten or more counts. The rearrangement uses TRBV7-8 and TRBJ2-7, with 10 bases lining up with TRBD2. The CDR3 is made up of 14 amino acids. V was clipped by 2 bases and J by 4 bases; unmatched bases: 2. Per germline, CDR1 SGHVS and CDR2 FQNEAQ. CDR3 sequence reads: CASSLLAGEYEQYF. The DNA for the CDR3 is TGTGCCAGCAGCTTACTAGCGGGAGAGTACGAGCAGTACTTC.

This clonotype has a count of ten or more. This chain joins TRBV6-5 and TRBJ1-2; no clear D. The CDR3 runs 11 residues. V dropped 6 bases and J dropped 8 bases, with 10 bases sitting between them. Germline CDR1 and CDR2: MNHEY and SVGAGI. The CDR3 DNA follows: TGTGCCAGCAGCAACCATAAAGGCTACACCTTC. Amino acid sequence: CASSNHKGYTF.

CDR3 nucleotides: TGTGCCATCAGTGCAGGGCGCGGCTATGGCTACACCTTC. Protein: CAISAGRGYGYTF. The chain recombines TRBV10-3 with TRBJ1-2, with D tentatively TRBD1 (5 bases). CDR3 length: 13 residues. V lost 4 bases and J lost 4, with 10 bases in between. Per the germline V gene, CDR1 is ENHRY and CDR2 is SYGVKD.

The V gene is TRBV6-2 or TRBV6-3, the J gene TRBJ2-6; D unclear. Germline V gives CDR1 MNHEY, CDR2 SVGEGT. This CDR3 region has 13 residues. Trimming took off 7 bases at V and 4 bases at J, with 8 bases between the two ends. The DNA of the CDR3 is TGTGCCAGCACTCCTTCAGGGGCCAACGTCCTGACTTTC. Its protein product is CASTPSGANVLTF.

This clonotype was picked up many times. The chain carries TRBV14 and TRBJ2-5; D is unresolved. Germline V gives CDR1 SGHDN, CDR2 FVKESK. This CDR3 contains 13 residues. V shed 4 bases and J shed 7 bases, with 13 bases lying between them. This CDR3 reads CASSPGRVGTQYF. DNA for the CDR3: TGTGCCAGCAGCCCCGGGCGAGTGGGGACCCAGTACTTC.

The rearrangement links TRBV28 to TRBJ2-2, with unresolved D. Germline CDR1 is MDHEN and CDR2 is SYDVKM. The V and J ends lost 5 bases and 6 bases respectively, with 10 bases between them. The CDR3 has 13 residues. Here the CDR3 reads CASSLPPSGELFF. The CDR3 nucleotides are TGTGCCAGCAGTCTACCCCCTTCCGGGGAGCTGTTTTTT.

This rearrangement joins TRBV28 to TRBJ2-7, with D possibly matching TRBD1 (6 bases). The V end lost 4 bases, the J end lost 5 bases, and 15 bases lay between the germline ends. From germline, CDR1 is MDHEN and CDR2 SYDVKM. The CDR3 runs 14 residues. The CDR3 here is CASSSARQVNEQYF. The CDR3 region has the DNA TGTGCCAGCAGTTCTGCTCGACAGGTTAACGAGCAGTACTTC.

This clonotype showed up many times. The chain uses TRBV12-3 or TRBV12-4 and TRBJ2-7; D unclear. Deletions cut 3 bases from V and 6 bases from J, with 9 bases between. The CDR3 covers 12 residues. Here the CDR3 reads CASSLGGVEQYF. The CDR3 region has the DNA TGTGCCAGCAGTTTGGGTGGGGTCGAGCAGTACTTC.

This chain joins TRBV18 and TRBJ2-4, with TRBD1 matching 10 bases. Germline assignment: CDR1 KGHSH and CDR2 LQKENI. V lost 2 bases to trimming and J lost 9 bases; unmatched junction nucleotides: 4. The CDR3 has 14 residues. CDR3 DNA sequence: TGTGCCAGCTCACCAACAGGACAGGGGGTCATTCAGTACTTC. Encoded protein: CASSPTGQGVIQYF.

This clonotype was found many times. The rearrangement uses TRBV10-3 and TRBJ1-6; D perhaps matches TRBD1 (5 bases). Germline V CDR1 and CDR2: ENHRY, SYGVKD. Trimming took off 6 bases at V and 0 bases at J, with 15 bases between the two ends. CDR3 size: 17 residues. The CDR3 DNA follows: TGTGCCATCAGCCTCGGGGGTCAAGGCTCCTATAATTCACCCCTCCACTTT. Its protein product is CAISLGGQGSYNSPLHF.

Many counts were recorded for this clonotype. J is TRBJ2-5 and V is TRBV19; the match to TRBD2 covers 14 bases. From germline, CDR1 is LNHDA and CDR2 SQIVND (reference sequence). This CDR3 is 18 amino acids long. The ends lost 5 bases at V and 5 bases at J; junction bases unmatched: 13. Here the CDR3 reads CASSPRGLAGADSETQYF. The CDR3 DNA is TGTGCCAGTAGTCCTCGGGGACTAGCGGGAGCGGATTCGGAGACCCAGTACTTC. The complete variable domain, with remaining parts taken from reference TRBV19 and TRBJ2-5, reads DGGITQSPKYLFRKEGQNVTLSCEQNLNHDAMYWYRQDPGQGLRLIYYSQIVNDFQKGDIAEGYSVSREKKESFPLTVTSAQKNPTAFYLCASSPRGLAGADSETQYFGPGTRLLVL.

This clonotype was detected many times. The CDR3: CAISAGTSGGYGYTF. As DNA, the CDR3 is TGTGCCATCAGTGCCGGGACCTCGGGCGGCTATGGCTACACCTTC. V usage is TRBV10-3 and J usage is TRBJ1-2, with a weak D call TRBD1 (5 bases). The CDR3 contains 15 residues. The germline V gene encodes CDR1 ENHRY and CDR2 SYGVKD. V gave up 4 bases and J gave up 4 bases, with 16 bases separating them.

Note on this clonotype: At one boundary the junction diverges from the germline segment, which might be a read error. The V gene is TRBV12-3 or TRBV12-4, the J gene TRBJ2-4; D remains ambiguous. The CDR3 is 14 amino acids. CDR3 coding DNA: TGTGCCAGCAGTTTAGGGCAGATCAAAAACGTTCAGTACTTC. It translates to CASSLGQIKNVQYF.

The chain employs TRBV6-5 and TRBJ1-6, with D hard to call. Germline V lookup: CDR1 MNHEY, CDR2 SVGAGI. V lost 2 bases, J lost 3 bases, and 8 bases lay in between. The CDR3 extends over 15 amino acids. Here the CDR3 reads CASSYREGYNSPLHF. The CDR3 DNA follows: TGTGCCAGCAGTTACCGGGAGGGCTATAATTCACCCCTCCACTTT.